This passage covers 18 T cell receptor beta chains from one sample sequenced in a study of T cells in Graves' hyperthyroidism and ophthalmopathy. Template material for amplifying TCR beta CDR3 regions consisted of RNA transcripts. With the HTBI primer set, the TCR CDR3 went through a first round of RT-PCR. TCRdb fed the multiplex PCR reads into MiXCR, producing one record per CDR3 protein. The sample records 300,000 to 450,000 distinct CDR3 sequences, roughly 13% being singletons. Sequenced material: blood. These receptors came from a woman younger than 30 with Graves' hyperthyroidism.

The rearrangement uses TRBV5-5 and TRBJ2-7; D is undetermined. Trimming left V 9 bases short and J 2 bases short, with 15 bases between. The germline CDR1 and CDR2 sequences are SGHKS and YYEKEE (reference sequence). The CDR3 spans 13 residues. The CDR3 spells CATYRTATYEQYF. The CDR3 nucleotides are TGTGCCACCTACCGGACGGCCACCTACGAGCAGTACTTC.

Ten or more counts support this clonotype. The gene calls are TRBV28 and TRBJ2-6; D gene ambiguous. CDR3 length: 17 amino acids. V lost 1 base to trimming and J lost 0 bases, with 10 bases between them. Germline CDR1 reads MDHEN; CDR2 reads SYDVKM. CDR3 region: CASSLLRYNSGANVLTF. CDR3 in DNA: TGTGCCAGCAGTTTATTACGATACAACTCTGGGGCCAACGTCCTGACTTTC.

This clonotype showed up many times. The J gene is TRBJ2-1, the V gene TRBV27; 11 bases map to TRBD2. Germline V gene sequence: CDR1 MNHEY, CDR2 SMNVEV (reference sequence). This CDR3 has 18 amino acids. J was trimmed by 4 bases and V by 5 bases; bases with no gene match: 13. CDR3 amino acids: CASSTRQGLAGAYNEQFF. CDR3 DNA: TGTGCCAGCAGTACCCGGCAAGGACTAGCGGGCGCGTACAATGAGCAGTTCTTC.

This clonotype was seen ten or more times. CDR3 residues: CSVSGHPEETQYF. As DNA, the CDR3 is TGCAGTGTCTCGGGACACCCCGAAGAGACCCAGTACTTC. V and J are TRBV20-1 and TRBJ2-5; D might be TRBD1 (6 bases). The germline CDR1 and CDR2 sequences are DFQATT and SNEGSKA (reference sequence). The CDR3 length is 13 residues. V lost 7 bases and J lost 3, with 15 bases in between.

This clonotype has ten or more counts. This chain joins TRBV10-3 and TRBJ1-1; D unresolved. V dropped 3 bases and J dropped 4 bases, with 9 bases sitting between them. CDR1 is ENHRY, CDR2 SYGVKD, per germline. The CDR3 runs to 13 residues. CDR3 DNA: TGTGCCATCAGTGATCGTCCGACCACTGAAGCTTTCTTT. Its protein is CAISDRPTTEAFF.

This clonotype was seen many times. The chain combines TRBV28 with TRBJ2-7; 8 nucleotides line up with TRBD1. Germline CDR1 is MDHEN and CDR2 is SYDVKM. V trimming: 5 bases; J trimming: 3 bases; junction bases outside the gene matches: 6. There are 14 residues in the CDR3. CDR3 loop: CASSDGQGLYEQYF. CDR3 nucleotides: TGTGCCAGCAGTGATGGACAGGGCCTCTACGAGCAGTACTTC.

The V call is TRBV6-1, the J call TRBJ2-7; no reliable D call. Between the trimmed V and J ends, which lost 2 bases and 6 bases, there was a span of 11 bases. The CDR3 runs 13 residues. Germline V gives CDR1 MNHNS, CDR2 SASEGT. The CDR3, as DNA: TGTGCCAGCAGTGAAAATCGGGCCGGCGAGCAGTACTTC. Its translation is CASSENRAGEQYF.

The V and J genes are TRBV18 and TRBJ2-2; 8 nucleotides agree with TRBD2. V trimming: 3 bases; J trimming: 5 bases; junction bases outside the gene matches: 8. The CDR3 covers 16 residues. The germline V gene has CDR1 KGHSH and CDR2 LQKENI. The DNA for the CDR3 is TGTGCCAGCTCACCGACACTAGCGGTGGGAACCGGGGAGCTGTTTTTT. Translation: CASSPTLAVGTGELFF.

This clonotype was counted ten times or more. The chain is built from TRBV11-1 and TRBJ2-3; D is undetermined. Germline CDR1 reads SGHAT; CDR2 reads FQDESV (reference sequence). Trimming cost V 6 bases and J 4 bases, with 14 bases left between them. The CDR3 runs to 14 residues. The CDR3 protein is CASRVGDTADTQYF. As DNA, the CDR3 is TGTGCCAGCAGGGTCGGTGACACGGCAGATACGCAGTATTTT.

V is TRBV27 and J is TRBJ1-6; D is ambiguous. The CDR3 length is 18 residues. CDR1 is MNHEY and CDR2 is SMNVEV in the germline V gene (reference sequence). Trimming removed 2 bases from V and 2 bases from J, with 16 bases in between. CDR3 loop: CASSLRPHSGTYNSPLHF. In nucleotides, the CDR3 is TGTGCCAGCAGTTTAAGACCCCACTCGGGGACCTATAATTCACCCCTCCACTTT.

There are many counts of this clonotype. V and J are TRBV27 and TRBJ2-1; D is undetermined. The CDR3 has 13 amino acids. From germline, CDR1 is MNHEY and CDR2 SMNVEV (reference sequence). V dropped 2 bases and J dropped 10 bases, with 12 bases sitting between them. CDR3: CASSLGPPGEQFF. DNA for the CDR3: TGTGCCAGCAGTTTAGGGCCCCCGGGCGAGCAGTTCTTC.

This clonotype was recorded at least ten times. The chain joins TRBV2 to TRBJ1-2; 10 nucleotides line up with TRBD1. The junction had 3 bases not matched to a gene; V was cut back by 4 bases and J by 4 bases. The CDR3 spans 14 residues. The V gene's germline CDR1 is SNHLY and CDR2 FYNNEI. The CDR3 here is CASSGQGASYGYTF. CDR3 sequence (DNA): TGTGCCAGCAGTGGACAGGGGGCTTCCTATGGCTACACCTTC.

Comments on this clonotype: Since a much larger clone is just one base distant, this may be a read error. Here the CDR3 omits its conserved ending phenylalanine or tryptophan, so a read error is the likely source. The chain combines TRBV28 with TRBJ1-4, with D tentatively TRBD1 (5 bases). This CDR3 is built from 17 residues. V lost 6 bases, J lost 0 bases, and 17 bases lay in between. The germline V gene encodes CDR1 MDHEN and CDR2 SYDVKM. The CDR3: CASRDTGKLATNEKLFS. CDR3 DNA: TGTGCCAGCAGGGATACAGGCAAGCTTGCAACTAATGAAAAACTGTTTTCT.

With respect to this clonotype: A much larger clone lies a single base off, so this may be a read error. V is TRBV20-1 and J is TRBJ2-1, with TRBD1 matching 8 bases. Gene TRBJ2-7 matches the end of the DNA better, so the J call may be wrong. Looked up from germline, CDR1 is DFQATT and CDR2 is SNEGSKA (reference sequence). The CDR3 runs to 15 residues. CDR3 protein: CSARTAGGRDNEQYF. For the CDR3, the DNA is TGCAGTGCTAGAACCGCAGGGGGCAGGGACAATGAGCAGTACTTC.

This clonotype came up many times. This chain connects TRBV2 to TRBJ1-1, with TRBD1 as a possible D gene (5 bases). CDR3 length: 16 residues. V was pared by 1 base and J by 5 bases, with 17 bases between. Germline V gene data show CDR1 as SNHLY and CDR2 as FYNNEI. CDR3 coding DNA: TGTGCCAGCAGTGAAGGCCCCCGTGCAGGGTATACTGAAGCTTTCTTT. Its translation: CASSEGPRAGYTEAFF.

The chain couples TRBV11-2 to TRBJ2-3; D not certain. Germline V CDR1 and CDR2: SGHAT, FQNNGV. Trimming cost V 4 bases and J 4 bases, with 9 bases left between them. This CDR3 has 13 amino acids. The DNA for the CDR3 is TGTGCCAGCAGCTCCCTAGTCCCAGATACGCAGTATTTT. It codes for CASSSLVPDTQYF.

The sample holds many counts of this clonotype. CDR3 sequence reads: CASSLEPGASNQPQHF. CDR3 sequence (DNA): TGCGCCAGCAGCTTGGAACCAGGGGCGAGCAATCAGCCCCAGCATTTT. The chain joins TRBV5-1 to TRBJ1-5; D might be TRBD1 (6 bases). The CDR3 totals 16 residues. V lost 0 bases and J 1 base, leaving 11 bases between the germline ends. In germline, CDR1 is SGHRS, CDR2 YFSETQ.

This clonotype was seen a few times. This sequence may be a read error, since a much larger clone differs from it by one base. CDR3 nucleotide sequence: TGTGCCAGCAGCCGGGGGTACGGAACCGGGACCCAAGGGACCCAGTACTTC. Amino acids: CASSRGYGTGTQGTQYF. The chain joins TRBV7-2 to TRBJ2-5, with a weak D call TRBD2 (6 bases). CDR3 length: 17 amino acids. Germline CDR1 SGHTA, CDR2 FQGNSA.